A selection of T cell receptor beta chains follows, all from one sample in a study of blood T cell repertoires in COVID-19. The assay was immunoSEQ multiplex PCR, and TCRdb's table has in-frame clones only and misses some. The sample lists approximately 60,000 clones, less than 85% occurring once. The sample was peripheral blood. The source is a man between 60 and 75 years old with acute or convalescent COVID-19. Each CDR3 is given without its conserved first and last residue. The order of the fields is V gene, J gene, CDR3 protein.

>TRBV19|TRBJ1-5
ASSIPRQVNNQPQH
>TRBV19|TRBJ1-2
ASSPIPGGYT
>TRBV7-8|TRBJ2-1
ASSKSGRANEQF
>TRBV4-1|TRBJ1-6
ASSQTGLNSPLH
>TRBV5-1|TRBJ1-3
ASSLGADGNTIY
>TRBV12-3/TRBV12-4|TRBJ1-6
ASSGQNSPLH
>TRBV5-1|TRBJ2-3
ASSSTDTQY
>TRBV12-3/TRBV12-4|TRBJ2-1
ASTPDYHNEQF
>TRBV13|TRBJ1-5
ASSYGGKPQH
>TRBV14|TRBJ2-7
ASSQYVAGGSYEQY
>TRBV19|TRBJ2-3
ASSETSESTDTQY
>TRBV2|TRBJ1-2
ASSWDTRGYT
>TRBV21-1|TRBJ2-7
ASSGHGTGFYEQY
>TRBV29-1|TRBJ1-2
SVDRGPL